Sequencing of this TCR beta chain was carried out in a study of T cell changes during pregnancy in multiple sclerosis. The ends lost 5 bases at V and 6 bases at J; junction bases unmatched: 5. CDR3 length equals 15 residues. Per the germline V gene, CDR1 is MNHEY and CDR2 is SMNVEV (reference sequence). The assay was immunoSEQ multiplex PCR, and TCRdb's table has in-frame clones only and misses some. The sample lists some 94,000 clones; roughly 90% were seen once. This clone showed up just once. Sequences were derived from peripheral blood, sampled in the first trimester of pregnancy. The J gene is TRBJ2-1, the V gene TRBV27, with 12 bases lining up with TRBD2. The source of this sequence is a female donor with multiple sclerosis, enrolled in a pregnancy study. CDR3: CASSVRTSGINEQFF. CDR3 nucleotide sequence: TGTGCCAGCAGTGTGAGGACTAGCGGGATCAATGAGCAGTTCTTC.